A selection of T cell receptor beta chains follows, all from one sample in a study of cytomegalovirus exposure and HLA in healthy donors. Data came from immunoSEQ multiplex PCR; TCRdb stores just in-frame clones and leaves some out. Its listing shows about 160,000 clones. The sequenced sample was PBMCs. The receptors were sampled from a woman aged 55-70 years in good health and CMV-seronegative. Both conserved end residues are part of each CDR3. The order of the fields is J gene, V gene, D gene, CDR3 DNA, CDR3 protein. A D gene is named only where the DNA matches it firmly.

j_gene: TRBJ2-7
v_gene: TRBV7-2
d_gene: .
CDR3nt: TGTGCCAGCAGCTTAGTGGGCGGGAATACGGAGCAGTACTTC
CDR3aa: CASSLVGGNTEQYF

j_gene: TRBJ2-5
v_gene: TRBV29-1
d_gene: TRBD1
CDR3nt: TGCAGCGTTGAAATCAGAACAGGGGAAGAGACCCAGTACTTC
CDR3aa: CSVEIRTGEETQYF

j_gene: TRBJ2-4
v_gene: TRBV6-6
d_gene: .
CDR3nt: TGTGCCAGCAGTTGCCCCGGGACTGCCAAAAACATTCAGTACTTC
CDR3aa: CASSCPGTAKNIQYF

j_gene: TRBJ1-2
v_gene: TRBV5-1
d_gene: .
CDR3nt: TGCGCCAGCAGCACCGGACAAGAGACCATCTATAATGGCTACACCTTC
CDR3aa: CASSTGQETIYNGYTF

j_gene: TRBJ1-2
v_gene: TRBV2
d_gene: .
CDR3nt: TGTGCCAGCAGAGCCGGGAGAGATTTTTATGGCTACACCTTC
CDR3aa: CASRAGRDFYGYTF

j_gene: TRBJ2-7
v_gene: TRBV18
d_gene: .
CDR3nt: TGTGCCAGCTCACCCCAGGGGAGCTCCTACGAGCAGTACTTC
CDR3aa: CASSPQGSSYEQYF

j_gene: TRBJ1-3
v_gene: TRBV18
d_gene: .
CDR3nt: TGTGCCAGCTCCCTCGGGTCGCACTCTGGAAACACCATATATTTT
CDR3aa: CASSLGSHSGNTIYF

j_gene: TRBJ1-6
v_gene: TRBV4-3
d_gene: .
CDR3nt: TGCGCCAGCAGCCCGCAGGAGGATTCACCCCTCCACTTT
CDR3aa: CASSPQEDSPLHF

j_gene: TRBJ1-1
v_gene: TRBV10-3
d_gene: .
CDR3nt: TGTGCCATCAGTGAGTCCCCCGGGTTGAACACTGAAGCTTTCTTT
CDR3aa: CAISESPGLNTEAFF

j_gene: TRBJ1-3
v_gene: TRBV7-2
d_gene: .
CDR3nt: TGTGCCAGCAGCGGGAGATCTGGAAACACCATATATTTT
CDR3aa: CASSGRSGNTIYF

j_gene: TRBJ1-1
v_gene: TRBV18
d_gene: .
CDR3nt: TGTGCCAGCTCACCAGGCGGGAACACTGAAGCTTTCTTT
CDR3aa: CASSPGGNTEAFF